Listed below are T cell receptor beta chains from one sample, sequenced in a study of shared clonotypes between healthy human individuals. TCRdb's copy holds only in-frame clones and misses some; the assay was immunoSEQ multiplex PCR. The sample holds 800,000 or so clones, around 96% seen once. The sequenced sample consisted of naive CD8+ T cells sorted from blood. The source of these receptors is a man aged 25 to 40 in good health. Each CDR3 is given with its conserved first and last residue.

J: TRBJ2-7; V: TRBV7-9; CDR3: CASSFGTMITEQYF
J: TRBJ2-7; V: TRBV7-6; CDR3: CASSLEIADTYEQYF
J: TRBJ2-5; V: TRBV7-2; CDR3: CASSFGTSRETQYF
J: TRBJ2-2; V: TRBV13; CDR3: CASRKEGLGGTGELFF
J: TRBJ2-1; V: TRBV6-1; CDR3: CASSEAGDRVLGQFF
J: TRBJ2-7; V: TRBV27; CDR3: CASSTSSGAGYEQYF
J: TRBJ2-1; V: TRBV4-1; CDR3: CASSQVREGSYNEQFF
J: TRBJ2-2; V: TRBV7-6; CDR3: CASSLGQPNTGELFF
J: TRBJ1-5; V: TRBV28; CDR3: CASSEEIINQPQHF
J: TRBJ2-3; V: TRBV5-6; CDR3: CASSHRTESRTDTQYF
J: TRBJ2-1; V: TRBV9; CDR3: CASSESGGPNNEQFF
J: TRBJ2-7; V: TRBV28; CDR3: CASSLGVGQAYEQYF
J: TRBJ2-1; V: TRBV29-1; CDR3: CSVESRYNEQFF
J: TRBJ2-3; V: TRBV18; CDR3: CASSPPYSTDTQYF
J: TRBJ2-7; V: TRBV6-1; CDR3: CASSEIRAGTLFEQYF
J: TRBJ2-1; V: TRBV25-1; CDR3: CASSVWTGSSYNEQFF
J: TRBJ1-5; V: TRBV5-1; CDR3: CASSPAGGRQPQHF
J: TRBJ2-7; V: TRBV4-1; CDR3: CASSQAAQGASYEQYF
J: TRBJ1-5; V: TRBV19; CDR3: CASSTTGAGNQPQHF
J: TRBJ2-1; V: TRBV7-9; CDR3: CASSLAVSSPSYNEQFF
J: TRBJ1-5; V: TRBV27; CDR3: CASSLTGSSNQPQHF
J: TRBJ2-5; V: TRBV14; CDR3: CASSGHPGQGSSSWRETQYF
J: TRBJ1-2; V: TRBV10-3; CDR3: CAISDRGLKNYGYTF
J: TRBJ2-2; V: TRBV5-1; CDR3: CASSPTGELFF
J: TRBJ1-2; V: TRBV2; CDR3: CASSENSIRGYTF
J: TRBJ2-1; V: TRBV4-1; CDR3: CASSLPGAYEQFF
J: TRBJ1-2; V: TRBV11-2; CDR3: CASSLELQGRYGYTF
J: TRBJ1-2; V: TRBV2; CDR3: CASSPTEVPYGYTF
J: TRBJ2-7; V: TRBV7-9; CDR3: CASSPRKYEQYF
J: TRBJ2-2; V: TRBV7-9; CDR3: CASSSTTRGFGSNTGELFF
J: TRBJ1-1; V: TRBV27; CDR3: CASSVTEGTEAFF
J: TRBJ2-7; V: TRBV5-4; CDR3: CASSLDRYEQYF
J: TRBJ2-7; V: TRBV11-2; CDR3: CASSSGLAGRRYEQYF
J: TRBJ2-1; V: TRBV5-1; CDR3: CASSAAWGSYNEQFF
J: TRBJ1-2; V: TRBV7-9; CDR3: CASSVSNRLDYGYTF
J: TRBJ2-7; V: TRBV29-1; CDR3: CSVATQGEEQYF
J: TRBJ2-3; V: TRBV27; CDR3: CASSTTAKWDTQYF
J: TRBJ2-7; V: TRBV27; CDR3: CASSYLYEQYF
J: TRBJ1-2; V: TRBV6-5; CDR3: CASSYSNYKVDGYTF
J: TRBJ2-7; V: TRBV5-1; CDR3: CASSLNPQREQYF
J: TRBJ2-5; V: TRBV27; CDR3: CASSFLQSRGQETQYF
J: TRBJ2-7; V: TRBV27; CDR3: CASSLNVYYEQYF
J: TRBJ2-7; V: TRBV2; CDR3: CASSEWLADYEQYF
J: TRBJ2-1; V: TRBV18; CDR3: CASSPDYSSYNEQFF
J: TRBJ2-2; V: TRBV25-1; CDR3: CASSELRDSTNTGELFF
J: TRBJ2-3; V: TRBV27; CDR3: CASSFGPLEADTQYF
J: TRBJ2-7; V: TRBV7-9; CDR3: CASSLVVDGPSYEQYF
J: TRBJ2-7; V: TRBV4-1; CDR3: CASSPFWGGNEQYF
J: TRBJ2-7; V: TRBV9; CDR3: CASSSPEGQMSYEQYF